One and the same sample provided the 27 T cell receptor beta chains below, sequenced in a study of blood T cells in healthy people across ages. PCR was performed a second time for 7 to 11 cycles using a sample-barcoded 5' primer and a J-beta primer mix. Each CDR3 protein is one row after TCRdb ran MiXCR on the 5' RACE reads. Of about 1 million distinct CDR3 sequences in the sample, around 43% are singletons; the top ten hold over 15%. The sequenced material came from blood. The receptors derive from a woman aged 60-70 years in good health.

The chain recombines TRBV7-9 with TRBJ2-7, with D possibly TRBD1 on 5 matching bases. V was shortened by 1 base and J by 4 bases, with 14 bases between the two germline ends. Germline CDR1 and CDR2: SEHNR and FQNEAQ (reference sequence). The CDR3 runs to 15 residues. The CDR3 DNA reads TGTGCCAGCAGCTTAGAGCTCCAGGGTGGTTACGAGCAGTACTTC. This translates into CASSLELQGGYEQYF.

J is TRBJ2-7 and V is TRBV11-2; 16 positions match TRBD2. After removal of 4 bases from V and 3 bases from J, the junction contained 3 bases not matched to a gene. Germline V gene data show CDR1 as SGHAT and CDR2 as FQNNGV. The CDR3 has 16 amino acids. CDR3 sequence: CASSWGLAGGNYEQYF. The CDR3 DNA is TGTGCCAGCAGCTGGGGACTAGCGGGAGGGAACTACGAGCAGTACTTC.

This clonotype was observed a handful of times. This chain joins TRBV4-1 and TRBJ2-7, with 9 nucleotides matching TRBD1. CDR3 length equals 16 residues. V trimming: 1 base; J trimming: 3 bases; junction bases outside the gene matches: 7. Germline V gene data show CDR1 as MGHRA and CDR2 as YSYEKL. CDR3 DNA: TGCGCCAGCAGCCAAGTGGAGACAGGGGGAATCTACGAGCAGTACTTC. Its translation: CASSQVETGGIYEQYF.

This clonotype has more than one count but fewer than ten. The rearrangement joins TRBV29-1 to TRBJ2-7; 8 positions agree with TRBD2. The length of the CDR3 is 15 residues. The J segment lost 2 bases and the V segment lost 6 bases, leaving 12 bases of the junction unmatched. Germline CDR1 is SQVTM and CDR2 is ANQGSEA. CDR3 sequence: CSVDTTSGSPYEQYF. For the CDR3, the DNA is TGCAGCGTGGATACTACTAGCGGCTCCCCCTACGAGCAGTACTTC.

The chain combines TRBV12-3 or TRBV12-4 with TRBJ2-7, with 9 bases identical to TRBD1. Trimming removed 4 bases from V and 3 bases from J; junction bases left unmatched: 7. This CDR3 contains 15 residues. The CDR3 here is CASSSGPGQGYEQYF. The CDR3 region has the DNA TGTGCCAGCAGTTCTGGACCGGGACAGGGCTACGAGCAGTACTTC.

CDR3 in amino acids: CASSTATGATYEQYF. CDR3 coding DNA: TGTGCCAGCAGTACCGCGACAGGAGCAACCTACGAGCAGTACTTC. The chain has TRBV2 and TRBJ2-7, with a tentative D call TRBD1 (6 bases). The CDR3 totals 15 residues. V lost 5 bases and J lost 2, with 16 bases in between. Germline lookup yields CDR1 SNHLY and CDR2 FYNNEI. The variable domain in full, with the rest retrieved from reference TRBV2 and TRBJ2-7, is EPEVTQTPSHQVTQMGQEVILRCVPISNHLYFYWYRQILGQKVEFLVSFYNNEISEKSEIFDDQFSVERPDGSNFTLKIRSTKLEDSAMYFCASSTATGATYEQYFGPGTRLTVT.

The chain joins TRBV9 to TRBJ2-3; TRBD1 matches 8 bases. Germline trimming cut 7 bases from V and 5 bases from J; bases unmatched to any gene: 12. The CDR3 loop spans 15 amino acids. Germline loops: CDR1 SGDLS, CDR2 YYNGEE. The CDR3: CASQSSTGTGDTQYF. For the CDR3, the DNA is TGTGCCAGCCAGAGTTCAACAGGGACAGGAGATACGCAGTATTTT.

The chain combines TRBV7-3 with TRBJ2-1; 8 nucleotides line up with TRBD1. CDR1 and CDR2 (germline): SGHTA, FQGTGA. Trimming at V came to 4 bases and at J to 13 bases, leaving 3 bases not matched to a gene. The CDR3 runs to 11 residues. DNA for the CDR3: TGTGCCAGCAGCTCGGACAGGGTCCAGTTCTTC. Its protein is CASSSDRVQFF.

The chain combines TRBV20-1 with TRBJ2-1, with a tentative D call TRBD2 (7 bases). Between the trimmed V and J ends, which lost 3 bases and 4 bases, there was a span of 13 bases. The germline gives CDR1 DFQATT, CDR2 SNEGSKA (reference sequence). The CDR3 length is 14 residues. CDR3 coding DNA: TGCAGTGCTAGCGGTAGGGGGGGTTACAATGAGCAGTTCTTC. Its protein is CSASGRGGYNEQFF.

The chain recombines TRBV7-9 with TRBJ1-1; D possibly corresponds to TRBD1 (5 bases). Between the trimmed V and J ends, which lost 1 base and 4 bases, there was a span of 16 bases. The V gene's germline CDR1 is SEHNR and CDR2 FQNEAQ (reference sequence). CDR3 length: 16 amino acids. CDR3 nucleotide sequence: TGTGCCAGCAGCTTAGATCGAGGGGCGGGAGGCACTGAAGCTTTCTTT. It is translated as CASSLDRGAGGTEAFF.

This clonotype has just a few counts. CDR3 region: CASSRTPQTQQYF. The CDR3 DNA is TGTGCCAGCTCCCGGACACCACAAACCCAGCAGTACTTC. This chain connects TRBV6-2 or TRBV6-3 to TRBJ2-5; a weak D match, TRBD1 (5 bases). From germline, CDR1 is MNHEY and CDR2 SVGEGT. Trimming pared 8 bases from V and 11 bases from J, leaving 21 bases between. The CDR3 totals 13 residues.

V gene TRBV12-3 or TRBV12-4 combines with J gene TRBJ2-5; D possibly uses TRBD1 or TRBD2 (6 bases each). The DNA end is a closer match to TRBJ2-7, so the J assignment may be wrong. The CDR3 loop spans 17 amino acids. The CDR3 nucleotides read TGTGCCAGCAGTCTACGGACCGGGGCCAAGGGGGGCTACGAGCAGTACTTC. Amino acid sequence: CASSLRTGAKGGYEQYF.

This clonotype was counted between two and nine times. The chain links TRBV7-2 to TRBJ1-4, with D uncertain. The length of the CDR3 is 14 residues. Per the germline V gene, CDR1 is SGHTA and CDR2 is FQGNSA. Between the trimmed V and J ends, which lost 4 bases and 2 bases, there was a span of 8 bases. CDR3 region: CASSSGSTNEKLFF. The DNA for the CDR3 is TGTGCCAGCAGCTCGGGCAGTACTAATGAAAAACTGTTTTTT.

The chain is built from TRBV6-6 and TRBJ2-7; 8 positions match TRBD2. In germline, CDR1 is MNHNY, CDR2 SVGAGI (reference sequence). V lost 7 bases, J lost 3 bases, and 8 bases stayed unmatched. This CDR3 region has 14 residues. CDR3 DNA sequence: TGTGCCAGCAAAAAAAGCGGGAGTCTCTACGAGCAGTACTTC. This encodes CASKKSGSLYEQYF.

The chain is built from TRBV29-1 and TRBJ2-4; D tentatively reads TRBD1 or TRBD2 (6 bases each). V lost 4 bases, J lost 13 bases, and 29 bases lay in between. From germline, CDR1 is SQVTM and CDR2 ANQGSEA. The CDR3 spans 16 residues. The CDR3 nucleotides are TGCAGCGTTGGGGGGCGGGGCCGTGATTCCTACAATGAGCAGTACTTC. Residues: CSVGGRGRDSYNEQYF.

This clonotype was seen just once. The genes are TRBV10-3 and TRBJ2-1; D might be TRBD1 (6 bases). V was pared by 6 bases and J by 5 bases, with 17 bases between. This CDR3 region has 15 residues. Germline CDR1 is ENHRY and CDR2 is SYGVKD. CDR3 sequence: CAISAPGEPNNEQFF. The DNA for the CDR3 is TGTGCCATCAGCGCCCCAGGGGAACCTAACAATGAGCAGTTCTTC.

This clonotype was detected only a few times. The V and J genes are TRBV15 and TRBJ2-5; D ambiguous. CDR1 and CDR2 (germline): LNHNV, YYDKDF (reference sequence). CDR3 length: 12 residues. The V end was cut by 4 bases, the J end by 5 bases, with 8 bases between. CDR3 loop: CATSKGRETQYF. The CDR3 DNA reads as TGTGCCACCAGCAAGGGTCGGGAGACCCAGTACTTC.

This clonotype is a singleton in its sample. J is TRBJ2-1 and V is TRBV10-3; TRBD2 might be the D (7 bases). The end of the DNA fits TRBJ2-7 better, so the J call may be wrong. The germline gives CDR1 ENHRY, CDR2 SYGVKD. The CDR3 sequence is 14 residues long. The CDR3 DNA reads TGTGCCATCAAGGGAGGGGGGGATTATGGTGAGCAGTACTTC. Translating gives CAIKGGGDYGEQYF.

This clonotype was counted a few times. This sequence joins TRBV5-1 and TRBJ2-3; TRBD1 matches 9 bases. V lost 0 bases, J lost 6 bases, and 11 bases stayed unmatched. The CDR3 contains 17 residues. The germline V gene encodes CDR1 SGHRS and CDR2 YFSETQ. CDR3 protein: CASSLGSSGTGRDTQYF. CDR3 coding DNA: TGCGCCAGCAGCTTGGGGTCCTCCGGGACAGGGAGGGATACGCAGTATTTT.

Only a few counts were recorded for this clonotype. This chain joins TRBV27 and TRBJ2-7; 7 bases match TRBD1. Trimming removed 0 bases from V and 0 bases from J; junction bases left unmatched: 17. Germline lookup yields CDR1 MNHEY and CDR2 SMNVEV (reference sequence). The CDR3 runs to 20 residues. The CDR3 sequence is CASSLSRGGRGFRSSYEQYF. As DNA, the CDR3 is TGTGCCAGCAGTTTATCAAGAGGCGGCAGGGGGTTTAGGAGCTCCTACGAGCAGTACTTC.

Comments on this clonotype: The conserved phenylalanine or tryptophan normally closing the CDR3 is absent here, so this likely arose from a read error. The chain employs TRBV12-3 or TRBV12-4 and TRBJ2-1, with TRBD2 identical over 12 bases. The trim removed 3 bases at V and 9 bases at J, leaving 6 bases unmatched. There are 15 residues in the CDR3. CDR3 sequence: CASSFLAGGPTEQFL. DNA of the CDR3: TGTGCCAGCAGTTTCCTAGCGGGAGGGCCCACTGAGCAGTTCCTC.

The rearrangement links TRBV24-1 to TRBJ2-1; D tentatively fits TRBD1 or TRBD2 (5 bases each). The better agreement between TRBJ2-7 and the DNA end casts doubt on the J call. This CDR3 spans 14 amino acids. Germline CDR1 reads KGHDR; CDR2 reads SFDVKD. CDR3 amino acids: CATSDVGTNNEQYF. The CDR3 nucleotides are TGTGCCACCAGTGATGTGGGGACCAACAATGAGCAGTACTTC.

This chain uses TRBV27 with TRBJ2-4, with a tentative D call TRBD2 (6 bases). Germline V gives CDR1 MNHEY, CDR2 SMNVEV (reference sequence). Trimming removed 2 bases at V and 14 bases at J, with 16 bases between. This CDR3 is 13 amino acids long. CDR3 bases: TGTGCCAGCAGTTTAGGGGTCCGGGAGAGAAAGTACTTC. Translated: CASSLGVRERKYF.

The chain carries TRBV5-6 and TRBJ1-2, with D perhaps TRBD1 (5 bases). Germline values: CDR1 SGHDT, CDR2 YYEEEE. The V and J ends lost 0 bases and 8 bases respectively, with 20 bases between them. The CDR3 sequence is 16 residues long. The CDR3 spells CASSLGEPGPSRGYTF. The CDR3 DNA reads as TGTGCCAGCAGCTTGGGGGAACCGGGACCCTCTCGGGGCTACACCTTC.

V and J are TRBV7-9 and TRBJ2-1; a weak D match, TRBD2 (7 bases). With the DNA end fitting TRBJ2-7 better, the J assignment may be wrong. The CDR3 totals 19 residues. Germline CDR1 is SEHNR and CDR2 is FQNEAQ (reference sequence). The CDR3 DNA is TGTGCCAGCAGCTTTAGGGGGGGCAATTTGCGCGGAAACTACAATGAGCAGTACTTC. It is translated as CASSFRGGNLRGNYNEQYF.

V and J are TRBV5-6 and TRBJ2-7; TRBD2 is a possible D gene (5 bases). From germline, CDR1 is SGHDT and CDR2 YYEEEE. This CDR3 is 14 amino acids long. The V and J ends lost 6 bases and 1 base respectively, with 14 bases between them. The CDR3 reads CASNSRGRSYEQYF. The DNA for the CDR3 is TGTGCCAGCAATAGCCGGGGTCGTTCCTACGAGCAGTACTTC.

This sequence joins TRBV6-5 and TRBJ2-7; 10 bases agree with TRBD1. Germline-derived CDR1 and CDR2 are MNHEY and SVGAGI. V was pared by 2 bases and J by 2 bases, with 6 bases of the junction left unmatched. This CDR3 is built from 16 residues. The CDR3 sequence: CASSYAGQGLTYEQYF. The DNA for the CDR3 is TGTGCCAGCAGTTACGCGGGACAGGGGCTGACCTACGAGCAGTACTTC.